These 14 T cell receptor beta chains were sequenced from one sample in a study of regulatory T cells in long-lasting Graves disease. The time point is: persistent/refractory GD, antithyroid drugs over 5 years with positive TRAb. There was RNA extracted from PBMCs, and the TCR library was made from it. Assembly of TCR beta libraries relied on iRepertoire HTBI primers together with Arm-PCR of CDR3 regions. MiXCR, run by TCRdb on the multiplex PCR reads, gives a single entry per CDR3 protein. The sample holds hundreds of thousands of distinct CDR3 sequences; roughly 20% are singletons and the top ten take 7.8%. Here the sequenced sample was peripheral blood mononuclear cells (PBMCs), taken when the disease was refractory, from a patient treated with antithyroid drugs. The receptors come from a female donor with Graves disease.

This clonotype has more than one count but fewer than ten. CDR3 amino acids: CASSPWDTSGGNTIYF. The CDR3 DNA reads TGTGCCAGCAGCCCTTGGGACACCTCGGGTGGAAACACCATATATTTT. This rearrangement joins TRBV7-2 to TRBJ1-3; possibly TRBD1 for D (6 bases). The V end lost 5 bases, the J end lost 3 bases, and 17 bases lay between the germline ends. The CDR3 length is 16 residues. The germline gives CDR1 SGHTA, CDR2 FQGNSA.

This sequence joins TRBV27 and TRBJ2-7; TRBD2 agrees at 9 bases. Germline V gives CDR1 MNHEY, CDR2 SMNVEV (reference sequence). J gave up 6 bases and V 2 bases, and 8 bases lay outside the gene matches. The CDR3 length is 15 residues. CDR3 coding DNA: TGTGCCAGCAGTTTAGGGGGACTAGCATATAGCGAGCAGTACTTC. This translates into CASSLGGLAYSEQYF.

This clonotype appeared once. This chain joins TRBV14 and TRBJ2-1; D unresolved. V lost 1 base and J 2 bases, leaving 12 bases between the germline ends. The CDR3 covers 16 residues. The germline CDR1 and CDR2 sequences are SGHDN and FVKESK. CDR3 region: CASSQASFFAYNEQFF. CDR3 bases: TGTGCCAGCAGCCAAGCGTCTTTTTTCGCCTACAATGAGCAGTTCTTC.

V gene TRBV9 combines with J gene TRBJ2-7; D may be TRBD1 or TRBD2 (5 bases each). Germline CDR1 and CDR2: SGDLS and YYNGEE. Trimming removed 4 bases from V and 2 bases from J, with 19 bases in between. The CDR3 contains 16 residues. CDR3 DNA: TGTGCCAGCAGCACCGGAGGTACCTGGGGGACCTACGAGCAGTACTTC. Its protein is CASSTGGTWGTYEQYF.

This clonotype was picked up a small number of times. The J gene is TRBJ1-1, the V gene TRBV6-5; no firm D call. With 4 bases removed from V and 3 bases from J, the gap between germline ends came to 9 bases. CDR3 length equals 13 residues. In germline, CDR1 is MNHEY, CDR2 SVGAGI. CDR3 bases: TGTGCCAGCAGTTTTGGACCCTACACTGAAGCTTTCTTT. Amino acids: CASSFGPYTEAFF.

The gene calls are TRBV15 and TRBJ2-7, with D possibly matching TRBD2 (6 bases). CDR3 size: 14 residues. V lost 4 bases, J lost 3 bases, and 13 bases lay in between. Germline V CDR1 and CDR2: LNHNV, YYDKDF (reference sequence). The CDR3 coding sequence is TGTGCCACCAGCAACGATGCTAGCGTCTACGAGCAGTACTTC. Residues: CATSNDASVYEQYF.

Regarding this clonotype: Here the CDR3 omits its conserved ending phenylalanine or tryptophan, so a read error is the likely source. V and J are TRBV5-6 and TRBJ1-2; D not certain. The length of the CDR3 is 12 residues. Germline values: CDR1 SGHDT, CDR2 YYEEEE. The V gene lost 3 bases and the J gene lost 3 bases, with 6 bases spanning the gap. In DNA, the CDR3 is TGTGCCAGCAGCTCCGGGGACTATGGCTACACCTCC. Its translation is CASSSGDYGYTS.

This clonotype was observed at least ten times. V usage is TRBV6-1 and J usage is TRBJ2-2, with a tentative D call TRBD1 (6 bases). Germline V gene lookup returns CDR1 MNHNS and CDR2 SASEGT. CDR3 length: 15 residues. With 5 bases removed from V and 0 bases from J, the gap between germline ends came to 10 bases. CDR3 bases: TGTGCCAGCAGTCCCGGGACATCGAACACCGGGGAGCTGTTTTTT. Its protein product is CASSPGTSNTGELFF.

This clonotype showed up many times. The chain uses TRBV12-3 or TRBV12-4 and TRBJ1-2; 8 positions agree with TRBD1. The CDR3 contains 14 residues. Trimming at V came to 8 bases and at J to 3 bases, leaving 8 bases not matched to a gene. CDR3 protein: CASARQGTYYGYTF. CDR3 in DNA: TGTGCCAGCGCTCGACAGGGGACTTACTATGGCTACACCTTC.

The rearrangement uses TRBV27 and TRBJ2-6, with D perhaps TRBD2 (5 bases). V was cut by 8 bases and J by 2 bases, with 10 bases left in between. Germline values: CDR1 MNHEY, CDR2 SMNVEV (reference sequence). The CDR3 extends over 14 amino acids. The CDR3 DNA reads TGTGCCAGCGGAGGACCAACTGGGGCCAACGTCCTGACTTTC. This codes for CASGGPTGANVLTF.

This clonotype was picked up a small number of times. The V and J genes are TRBV27 and TRBJ1-6; a possible D gene is TRBD1 (6 bases). V was trimmed by 6 bases and J by 10 bases, leaving 19 bases between them. The CDR3 has 15 amino acids. Germline CDR1 reads MNHEY; CDR2 reads SMNVEV (reference sequence). The CDR3 DNA reads as TGTGCCAGCAGACCCCGGGACACGGCGCGCTCACCCCTCCACTTT. Translated: CASRPRDTARSPLHF.

This clonotype was detected ten times or more. V is TRBV7-9 and J is TRBJ2-7; TRBD2 is a possible D gene (5 bases). CDR1 and CDR2 (germline): SEHNR, FQNEAQ (reference sequence). The CDR3 loop spans 14 amino acids. Deletions cut 2 bases from V and 5 bases from J, with 13 bases between. CDR3 sequence (DNA): TGTGCCAGCAGCTTAACTCGGGGTTGGAACGAGCAGTACTTC. This translates into CASSLTRGWNEQYF.

The table lists this clonotype with a few counts. V is TRBV29-1 and J is TRBJ2-7; 9 bases map to TRBD2. The CDR3 totals 15 residues. V trimming: 1 base; J trimming: 5 bases; junction bases outside the gene matches: 9. Germline lookup yields CDR1 SQVTM and CDR2 ANQGSEA. CDR3 sequence: CSVEGGVAGAHEQYF. DNA for the CDR3: TGCAGCGTTGAAGGGGGGGTAGCGGGAGCCCACGAGCAGTACTTC.

This clonotype has just a few counts. This chain uses TRBV20-1 with TRBJ2-1; the D is unclear. This CDR3 comprises 16 residues. Per germline, CDR1 DFQATT and CDR2 SNEGSKA (reference sequence). Trimming cost V 0 bases and J 10 bases, with 22 bases left between them. CDR3 in amino acids: CSARDPTAVRRREQFF. Here the CDR3 DNA reads TGCAGTGCTAGAGATCCAACGGCTGTGCGTCGTCGGGAGCAGTTCTTC.